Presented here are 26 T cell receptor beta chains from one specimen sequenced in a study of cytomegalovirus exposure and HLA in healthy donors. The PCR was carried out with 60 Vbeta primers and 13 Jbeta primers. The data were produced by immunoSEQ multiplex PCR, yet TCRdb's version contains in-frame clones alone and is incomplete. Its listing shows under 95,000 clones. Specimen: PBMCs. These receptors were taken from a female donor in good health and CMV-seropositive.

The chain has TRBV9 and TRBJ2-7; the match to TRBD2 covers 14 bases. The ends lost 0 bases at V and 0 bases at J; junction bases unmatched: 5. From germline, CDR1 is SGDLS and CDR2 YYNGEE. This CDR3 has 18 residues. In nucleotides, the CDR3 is TGTGCCAGCAGCGTAGGACTAGCGGGAGGGAGGGTCTCCTACGAGCAGTACTTC. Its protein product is CASSVGLAGGRVSYEQYF.

CDR3 in DNA: TGTGCCAGTAGTATTGGGGGCTATGAAAAACTGTTTTTT. Translated: CASSIGGYEKLFF. The chain recombines TRBV19 with TRBJ1-4; D may be TRBD1 (6 bases). Germline V gives CDR1 LNHDA, CDR2 SQIVND (reference sequence). Trimming cost V 3 bases and J 6 bases, with 8 bases left between them. The length of the CDR3 is 13 residues.

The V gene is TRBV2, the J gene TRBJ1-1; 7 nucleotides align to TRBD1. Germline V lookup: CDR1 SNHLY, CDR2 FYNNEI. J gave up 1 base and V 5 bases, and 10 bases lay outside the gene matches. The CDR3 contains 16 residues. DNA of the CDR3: TGTGCCAGCAGTTGGGACAGCCAAGGACAGAACACTGAAGCTTTCTTT. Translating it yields CASSWDSQGQNTEAFF.

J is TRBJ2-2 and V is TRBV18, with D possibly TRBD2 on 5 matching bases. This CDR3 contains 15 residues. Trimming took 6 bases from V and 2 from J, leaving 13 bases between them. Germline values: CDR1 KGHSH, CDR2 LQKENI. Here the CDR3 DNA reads TGTGCCAGCTCCCTAAGCGGCCATAACACCGGGGAGCTGTTTTTT. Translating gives CASSLSGHNTGELFF.

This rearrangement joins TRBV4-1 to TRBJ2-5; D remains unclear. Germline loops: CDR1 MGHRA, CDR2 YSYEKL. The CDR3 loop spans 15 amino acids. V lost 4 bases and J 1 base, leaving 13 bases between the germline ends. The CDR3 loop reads CASSLSRLGQETQYF. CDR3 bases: TGCGCCAGCAGCCTATCACGCCTCGGCCAAGAGACCCAGTACTTC.

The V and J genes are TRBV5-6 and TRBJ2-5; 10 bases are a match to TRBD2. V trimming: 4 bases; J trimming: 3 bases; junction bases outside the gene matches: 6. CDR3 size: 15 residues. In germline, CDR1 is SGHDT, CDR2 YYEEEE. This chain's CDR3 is CASSELLAGKETQYF. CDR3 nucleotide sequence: TGTGCCAGCAGCGAACTACTAGCGGGGAAAGAGACCCAGTACTTC.

The CDR3 DNA sequence: TGTGCCAGCAGCCCGGGACAGGGTGTGGGCGAGCAGTACTTC. It specifies CASSPGQGVGEQYF. The chain recombines TRBV6-5 with TRBJ2-7; 9 bases are a match to TRBD1. Germline CDR1 MNHEY, CDR2 SVGAGI. The CDR3 length is 14 residues. After removal of 6 bases from V and 6 bases from J, the junction contained 9 bases not matched to a gene.

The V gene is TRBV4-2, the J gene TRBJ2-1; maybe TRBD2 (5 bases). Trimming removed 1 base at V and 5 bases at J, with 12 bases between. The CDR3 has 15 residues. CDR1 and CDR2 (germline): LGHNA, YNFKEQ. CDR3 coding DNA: TGTGCCAGCAGCCAAGTTGCCGGGGTTGACAATGAGCAGTTCTTC. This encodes CASSQVAGVDNEQFF.

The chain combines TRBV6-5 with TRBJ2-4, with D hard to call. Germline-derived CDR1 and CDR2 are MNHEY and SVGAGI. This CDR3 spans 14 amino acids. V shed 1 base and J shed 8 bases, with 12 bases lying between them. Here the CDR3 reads CASSYYSAQDIQYF. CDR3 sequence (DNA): TGTGCCAGCAGTTACTACTCTGCCCAAGACATTCAGTACTTC.

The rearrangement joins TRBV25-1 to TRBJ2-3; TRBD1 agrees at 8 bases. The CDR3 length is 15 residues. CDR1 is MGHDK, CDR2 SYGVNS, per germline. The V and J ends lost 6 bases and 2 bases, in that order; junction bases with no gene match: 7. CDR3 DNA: TGTGCCAGCAGCGGACAGGGTAGACTCACAGATACGCAGTATTTT. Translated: CASSGQGRLTDTQYF.

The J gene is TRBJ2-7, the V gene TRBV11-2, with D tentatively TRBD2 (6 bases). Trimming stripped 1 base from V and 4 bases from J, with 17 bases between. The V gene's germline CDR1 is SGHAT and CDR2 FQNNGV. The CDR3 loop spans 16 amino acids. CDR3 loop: CASSLGAGIISYEQYF. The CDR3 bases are TGTGCCAGCAGCTTAGGCGCGGGGATAATATCATACGAGCAGTACTTC. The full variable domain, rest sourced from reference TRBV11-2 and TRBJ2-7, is EAGVAQSPRYKIIEKRQSVAFWCNPISGHATLYWYQQILGQGPKLLIQFQNNGVVDDSQLPKDRFSAERLKGVDSTLKIQPAKLEDSAVYLCASSLGAGIISYEQYFGPGTRLTVT.

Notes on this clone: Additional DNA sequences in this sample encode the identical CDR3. This CDR3 reads CASSYSGGAHNEQFF. The CDR3 coding sequence is TGTGCCAGCAGCTATAGCGGGGGGGCTCACAATGAGCAGTTCTTC. The genes are TRBV11-2 and TRBJ2-1; 11 positions agree with TRBD2. V lost 4 bases and J lost 5; bases outside the gene matches: 4. Germline V gives CDR1 SGHAT, CDR2 FQNNGV. The CDR3 extends over 15 amino acids.

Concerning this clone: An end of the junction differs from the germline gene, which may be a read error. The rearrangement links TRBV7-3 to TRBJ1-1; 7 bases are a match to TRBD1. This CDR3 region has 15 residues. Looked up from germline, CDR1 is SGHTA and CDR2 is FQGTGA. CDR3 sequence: CASSITTGSDTEAFF. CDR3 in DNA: TGTGCCAGCAGCATAACGACAGGGTCTGACACTGAAGCTTTCTTT.

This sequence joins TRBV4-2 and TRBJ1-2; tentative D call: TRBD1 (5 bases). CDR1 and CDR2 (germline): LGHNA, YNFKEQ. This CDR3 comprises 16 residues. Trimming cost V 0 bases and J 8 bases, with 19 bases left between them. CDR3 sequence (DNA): TGTGCCAGCAGCCAAGATTCGGCAGGGCGGTCAGGAGGCTACACCTTC. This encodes CASSQDSAGRSGGYTF.

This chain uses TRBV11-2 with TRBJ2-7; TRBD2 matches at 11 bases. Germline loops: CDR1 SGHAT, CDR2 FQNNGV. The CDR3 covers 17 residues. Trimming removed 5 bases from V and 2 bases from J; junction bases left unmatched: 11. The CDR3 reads CASSVAGLAESAYEQYF. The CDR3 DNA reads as TGTGCCAGCAGCGTAGCGGGACTAGCGGAAAGCGCCTACGAGCAGTACTTC.

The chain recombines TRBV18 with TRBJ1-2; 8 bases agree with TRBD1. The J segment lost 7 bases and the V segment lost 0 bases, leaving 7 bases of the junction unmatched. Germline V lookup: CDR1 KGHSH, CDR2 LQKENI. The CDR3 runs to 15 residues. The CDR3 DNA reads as TGTGCCAGCTCACCACCTGCGACAGGGGTCCTTGGCTACACCTTC. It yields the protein CASSPPATGVLGYTF.

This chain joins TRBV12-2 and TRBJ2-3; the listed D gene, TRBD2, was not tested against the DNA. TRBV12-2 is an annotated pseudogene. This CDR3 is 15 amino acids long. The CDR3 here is CASRLGMRAPDTQYF. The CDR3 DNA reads TGTGCAAGTCGCTTAGGGATGAGGGCCCCAGATACGCAGTATTTT.

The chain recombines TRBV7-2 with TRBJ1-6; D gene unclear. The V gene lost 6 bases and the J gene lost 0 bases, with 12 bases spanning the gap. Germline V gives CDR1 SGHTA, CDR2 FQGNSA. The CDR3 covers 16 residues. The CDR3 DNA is TGTGCCAGCAGAGCACGATCAAGCTCCTATAATTCACCCCTCCACTTT. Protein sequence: CASRARSSSYNSPLHF.

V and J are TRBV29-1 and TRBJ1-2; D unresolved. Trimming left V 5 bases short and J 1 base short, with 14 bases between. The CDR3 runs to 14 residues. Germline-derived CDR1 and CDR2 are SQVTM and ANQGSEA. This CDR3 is CSVLLRGYNYGYTF. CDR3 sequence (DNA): TGCAGCGTTTTACTCCGCGGGTATAACTATGGCTACACCTTC.

Here the CDR3 reads CASSARPGTSSYNEQFF. As DNA, the CDR3 is TGTGCCAGCAGTGCCCGCCCCGGGACTAGCTCCTACAATGAGCAGTTCTTC. This sequence joins TRBV6-1 and TRBJ2-1; 8 nucleotides agree with TRBD2. Germline V gives CDR1 MNHNS, CDR2 SASEGT. Losses at the gene ends were 4 bases for V and 0 bases for J; bases not matched to a gene: 8. This CDR3 is built from 17 residues.

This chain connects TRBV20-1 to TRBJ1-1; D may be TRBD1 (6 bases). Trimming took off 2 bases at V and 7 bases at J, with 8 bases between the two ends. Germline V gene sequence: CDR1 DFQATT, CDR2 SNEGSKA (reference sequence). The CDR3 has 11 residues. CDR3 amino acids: CSARKDSEAFF. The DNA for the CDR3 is TGCAGTGCTAGAAAGGACAGTGAAGCTTTCTTT.

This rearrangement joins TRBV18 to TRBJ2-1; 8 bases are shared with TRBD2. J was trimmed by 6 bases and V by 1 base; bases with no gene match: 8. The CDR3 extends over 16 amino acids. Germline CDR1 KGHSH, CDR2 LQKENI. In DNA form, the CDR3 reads TGTGCCAGCTCACCACGGGCTAGCGGGTGGTCCAATGAGCAGTTCTTC. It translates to CASSPRASGWSNEQFF.

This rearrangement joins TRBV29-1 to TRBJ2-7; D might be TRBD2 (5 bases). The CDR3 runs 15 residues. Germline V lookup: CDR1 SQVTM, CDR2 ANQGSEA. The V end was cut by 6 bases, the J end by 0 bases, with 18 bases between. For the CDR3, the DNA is TGCAGCGTCCGGGTACAAGCGGATAGCTCCTACGAGCAGTACTTC. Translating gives CSVRVQADSSYEQYF.

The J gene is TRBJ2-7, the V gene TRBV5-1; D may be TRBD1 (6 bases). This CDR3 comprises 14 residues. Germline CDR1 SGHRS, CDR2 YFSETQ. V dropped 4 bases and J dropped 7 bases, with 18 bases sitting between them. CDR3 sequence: CASSQGQRGWEQYF. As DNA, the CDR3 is TGCGCCAGCAGCCAAGGACAGAGGGGTTGGGAGCAGTACTTC.

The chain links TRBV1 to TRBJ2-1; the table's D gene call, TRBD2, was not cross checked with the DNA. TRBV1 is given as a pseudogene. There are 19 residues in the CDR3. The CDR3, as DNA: TGCACCAGCAGCGGTAGTGGGGGGAGCTTCTCCGAGGGCGACAATGAGCAGTTCTTC. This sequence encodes CTSSGSGGSFSEGDNEQFF.

The CDR3 nucleotides read TGTGCCAGCAGTTGGAACGGGAAGTCGGGAAATACGCAGTATTTT. Its protein product is CASSWNGKSGNTQYF. This sequence joins TRBV6-5 and TRBJ2-3, with D tentatively TRBD2 (5 bases). Looked up from germline, CDR1 is MNHEY and CDR2 is SVGAGI. This CDR3 comprises 15 residues. The germline V and J ends were trimmed by 4 bases and 7 bases, with 18 bases remaining between them.